A single sample gave rise to the 14 T cell receptor beta chains below, sequenced in a study of T cell responses to AZD1222 COVID-19 vaccine. Sequenced by immunoSEQ multiplex PCR; TCRdb stores in-frame clones only, minus some. The sample yields roughly 65,000 clones, roughly 85% seen once. The material sequenced was peripheral blood, taken 28 days after the second AZD1222 dose. The receptor set was obtained from an adult who received the AZD1222 COVID-19 vaccine.

This clone was observed a few times. This chain links TRBV18 with TRBJ2-7; 10 nucleotides align to TRBD1. The V gene's germline CDR1 is KGHSH and CDR2 LQKENI. The V gene end was trimmed by 1 base and the J gene end by 6 bases; junction bases not matched to a gene: 12. The CDR3 extends over 17 amino acids. CDR3 loop: CASSPRGPGTGAGEQYF. The CDR3 bases are TGTGCCAGCTCACCACGGGGGCCAGGGACAGGGGCGGGCGAGCAGTACTTC.

The chain carries TRBV7-6 and TRBJ2-1, with D uncertain. The CDR3 totals 14 residues. Deletions cut 5 bases from V and 3 bases from J, with 11 bases between. Germline CDR1 is SGHVS and CDR2 is FNYEAQ. CDR3 sequence: CASSPETIYNEQFF. The CDR3 coding sequence is TGTGCCAGCAGCCCGGAGACAATCTACAATGAGCAGTTCTTC.

The chain uses TRBV9 and TRBJ2-1, with D tentatively TRBD1 (6 bases). V gave up 3 bases and J gave up 1 base, with 8 bases separating them. CDR1 is SGDLS, CDR2 YYNGEE, per germline. This CDR3 has 14 amino acids. For the CDR3, the DNA is TGTGCCAGCAGCGCAGGGGTATCCTACAATGAGCAGTTCTTC. It translates to CASSAGVSYNEQFF.

V usage is TRBV19 and J usage is TRBJ1-2; D not certain. With 5 bases removed from V and 6 bases from J, the gap between germline ends came to 16 bases. The CDR3 totals 14 residues. Germline-derived CDR1 and CDR2 are LNHDA and SQIVND (reference sequence). Here the CDR3 reads CASSLAGSLDGYTF. The CDR3 bases are TGTGCCAGTAGTTTAGCGGGATCCTTGGATGGCTACACCTTC.

The chain employs TRBV28 and TRBJ2-5, with no clear D. V dropped 4 bases and J dropped 5 bases, with 5 bases sitting between them. Germline values: CDR1 MDHEN, CDR2 SYDVKM. This CDR3 is built from 11 residues. CDR3 protein: CASSSMETQYF. CDR3 nucleotides: TGTGCCAGCAGTTCCATGGAGACCCAGTACTTC.

The rearrangement joins TRBV12-5 to TRBJ1-2, with TRBD1 as a possible D gene (5 bases). Trimming removed 0 bases at V and 7 bases at J, with 9 bases between. CDR3 length: 13 residues. Germline loops: CDR1 LGHNT, CDR2 FRNRAP. The CDR3 reads CASGLVPGSGYTF. CDR3 nucleotide sequence: TGTGCTAGTGGTTTGGTACCAGGGTCTGGCTACACCTTC.

The chain links TRBV7-2 to TRBJ1-2, with D uncertain. The CDR3 covers 16 residues. The V gene lost 1 base and the J gene lost 4 bases, with 16 bases spanning the gap. CDR1 SGHTA and CDR2 FQGNSA come from the germline V gene. The CDR3 loop reads CASSLGGLRAVYGYTF. In DNA form, the CDR3 reads TGTGCCAGCAGCTTAGGTGGTTTGAGGGCAGTCTATGGCTACACCTTC.

The chain couples TRBV10-2 to TRBJ2-7; the match to TRBD1 covers 11 bases. Per germline, CDR1 WSHSY and CDR2 SAAADI. The trim removed 4 bases at V and 0 bases at J, leaving 14 bases unmatched. CDR3 length: 19 residues. CDR3 DNA: TGCGCCAGCAGTGGGTCCTCGGACAGGGGGCCTTCGAGCTCCTACGAGCAGTACTTC. Translation gives CASSGSSDRGPSSSYEQYF.

The chain recombines TRBV5-1 with TRBJ1-4; 8 nucleotides match TRBD1. Per germline, CDR1 SGHRS and CDR2 YFSETQ. The CDR3 sequence is 14 residues long. The junction had 7 bases not matched to a gene; V was cut back by 4 bases and J by 8 bases. CDR3 DNA: TGCGCCAGCAGCACAGGGGGGGTCCGAGAAAAACTGTTTTTT. It specifies CASSTGGVREKLFF.

The CDR3: CASSLPSRDTEAFF. The CDR3 DNA is TGTGCCAGCAGCCTACCCAGCAGGGACACTGAAGCTTTCTTT. The chain has TRBV5-4 and TRBJ1-1, with D possibly matching TRBD1 (5 bases). Trimming stripped 4 bases from V and 3 bases from J, with 13 bases between. This CDR3 region has 14 residues. CDR1 and CDR2 from the germline V gene are SGHNT and YYREEE (reference sequence).

This rearrangement joins TRBV5-8 to TRBJ2-5; 8 bases are a match to TRBD2. The CDR3 runs 17 residues. Germline lookup yields CDR1 SGHTS and CDR2 YDEGEE. The ends lost 1 base at V and 4 bases at J; junction bases unmatched: 12. The CDR3 is CASSLLYGRARGETQYF. The CDR3 bases are TGTGCCAGCAGCTTGTTGTACGGGAGGGCCCGTGGAGAGACCCAGTACTTC.

V gene TRBV11-3 combines with J gene TRBJ2-3, with D possibly TRBD2 on 5 matching bases. The length of the CDR3 is 16 residues. V was shortened by 1 base and J by 3 bases, with 14 bases between the two germline ends. Germline CDR1 and CDR2: SGHNT and YENEEA. CDR3 nucleotide sequence: TGTGCCAGCAGCTTAGGAGGGCGTGGAGGTACAGATACGCAGTATTTT. Translation gives CASSLGGRGGTDTQYF. Complete variable domain (other parts from reference TRBV11-3 and TRBJ2-3): EAGVVQSPRYKIIEKKQPVAFWCNPISGHNTLYWYLQNLGQGPELLIRYENEEAVDDSQLPKDRFSAERLKGVDSTLKIQPAELGDSAVYLCASSLGGRGGTDTQYFGPGTRLTVL.

This clone was counted between two and nine times. The J gene is TRBJ2-4, the V gene TRBV3-1 (or the pseudogene TRBV3-2); either TRBD1 or TRBD2 may supply D (7 bases each). The germline V and J ends were trimmed by 8 bases and 0 bases, with 20 bases remaining between them. Germline V gives CDR1 LGHDT, CDR2 YNNKEL (reference sequence). This CDR3 spans 17 amino acids. CDR3 DNA sequence: TGTGCCAGCGGAGGTTACAGGGGAGGGCTAGCCAAAAACATTCAGTACTTC. It codes for CASGGYRGGLAKNIQYF.

V usage is TRBV7-9 and J usage is TRBJ1-2, with D perhaps TRBD1 (5 bases). Germline V gives CDR1 SEHNR, CDR2 FQNEAQ (reference sequence). V gave up 1 base and J gave up 0 bases, with 9 bases separating them. CDR3 size: 15 residues. CDR3 in amino acids: CASSLGGPANYGYTF. CDR3 sequence (DNA): TGTGCCAGCAGCTTAGGGGGACCGGCTAACTATGGCTACACCTTC.